The 26 T cell receptor beta chains below were found in one sample sequenced in a study of T cell responses to AZD1222 COVID-19 vaccine. The repertoire was sequenced with immunoSEQ multiplex PCR; TCRdb's copy has only in-frame clones and lacks some. The data show roughly 180,000 clones, 80% to 90% seen once. Sequenced material: peripheral blood, taken on day 0 of AZD1222 vaccination. The receptor set was obtained from an adult in good health.

V is TRBV28 and J is TRBJ1-6; TRBD1 matches 11 bases. This CDR3 contains 16 residues. With V trimmed by 2 bases and J by 14 bases, 11 bases remained unmatched. CDR1 and CDR2 (germline): MDHEN, SYDVKM. The CDR3 loop reads CASSLLPGTGGLALHF. The DNA of the CDR3 is TGTGCCAGCAGTTTACTTCCCGGGACAGGGGGACTAGCCCTCCACTTT.

The genes are TRBV7-9 and TRBJ2-1; D may be TRBD2 (5 bases). The CDR3 covers 15 residues. Trimming took 7 bases from V and 3 from J, leaving 16 bases between them. Germline-derived CDR1 and CDR2 are SEHNR and FQNEAQ (reference sequence). The CDR3 sequence is CASTDSPEGYNEQFF. The DNA for the CDR3 is TGTGCCAGCACGGACTCCCCAGAGGGCTACAATGAGCAGTTCTTC.

This chain connects TRBV6-5 to TRBJ1-1, with D possibly being TRBD1 (6 bases). V was clipped by 2 bases and J by 6 bases, with 16 bases between them. The CDR3 is 15 residues long. Per the germline V gene, CDR1 is MNHEY and CDR2 is SVGAGI. Here the CDR3 DNA reads TGTGCCAGCAGTTACACCGGGACAAATTACGCTGAAGCTTTCTTT. Residues: CASSYTGTNYAEAFF.

The chain recombines TRBV28 with TRBJ1-5; D is uncertain. V was pared by 5 bases and J by 0 bases, with 8 bases between. CDR3 length: 14 amino acids. CDR1 MDHEN and CDR2 SYDVKM come from the germline V gene. This chain's CDR3 is CASSGRNSNQPQHF. CDR3 nucleotide sequence: TGTGCCAGCAGTGGACGAAATAGCAATCAGCCCCAGCATTTT.

The J gene is TRBJ2-7, the V gene TRBV18, with D unclear. The germline gives CDR1 KGHSH, CDR2 LQKENI. This CDR3 contains 13 residues. The V end lost 0 bases, the J end lost 0 bases, and 3 bases lay between the germline ends. CDR3 DNA: TGTGCCAGCTCACCACCATTCTCCTACGAGCAGTACGTC. It codes for CASSPPFSYEQYV.

This chain uses TRBV10-2 with TRBJ1-6, with TRBD1 matching over 8 bases. J gave up 8 bases and V 0 bases, and 3 bases lay outside the gene matches. The CDR3 runs 15 residues. CDR1 WSHSY and CDR2 SAAADI come from the germline V gene. CDR3 amino acids: CASSESETGDSPLHF. For the CDR3, the DNA is TGCGCCAGCAGTGAGTCTGAGACAGGGGATTCACCCCTCCACTTT.

The V gene is TRBV6-2 or TRBV6-3, the J gene TRBJ1-5, with TRBD1 as a possible D gene (5 bases). This CDR3 has 16 residues. The V end lost 6 bases, the J end lost 3 bases, and 18 bases lay between the germline ends. Looked up from germline, CDR1 is MNHEY and CDR2 is SVGEGT. CDR3 region: CASSPSTASYNQPQHF. CDR3 DNA: TGTGCCAGCAGCCCATCGACAGCGTCGTACAATCAGCCCCAGCATTTT.

CDR3 sequence (DNA): TGTGCCAGCAGGGGCGCGGCCCAGCCCCAGCATTTT. The encoded protein is CASRGAAQPQHF. The rearrangement links TRBV28 to TRBJ1-5; no reliable D call. CDR1 and CDR2 from the germline V gene are MDHEN and SYDVKM. Trimming cost V 6 bases and J 7 bases, with 10 bases left between them. CDR3 length: 12 amino acids.

The rearrangement links TRBV27 to TRBJ2-6; D unclear. Trimming cost V 6 bases and J 0 bases, with 18 bases left between them. The length of the CDR3 is 18 residues. The germline CDR1 and CDR2 sequences are MNHEY and SMNVEV (reference sequence). CDR3 residues: CASSLDNSVVSGANVLTF. DNA for the CDR3: TGTGCCAGCAGCCTTGACAATAGTGTCGTCTCTGGGGCCAACGTCCTGACTTTC.

The V gene is TRBV3-1 (or the pseudogene TRBV3-2), the J gene TRBJ1-1; the match to TRBD1 covers 10 bases. CDR1 and CDR2 (germline): LGHDT, YNNKEL (reference sequence). V was clipped by 6 bases and J by 5 bases; unmatched bases: 9. The CDR3 contains 15 residues. The CDR3 protein is CASRTIGTGVTEAFF. The DNA of the CDR3 is TGTGCCAGCAGAACCATTGGGACAGGGGTTACTGAAGCTTTCTTT.

V is TRBV7-6 and J is TRBJ1-5; D gene ambiguous. The V end was cut by 2 bases, the J end by 6 bases, with 20 bases between. In germline, CDR1 is SGHVS, CDR2 FNYEAQ. This CDR3 comprises 17 residues. The CDR3 sequence is CASSLYPATSDGQPQHF. In nucleotides, the CDR3 is TGTGCCAGCAGCTTATACCCCGCGACCTCGGACGGTCAGCCCCAGCATTTT.

The genes are TRBV5-6 and TRBJ1-2, with no clear D. Trimming cost V 0 bases and J 5 bases, with 11 bases left between them. CDR1 and CDR2 from the germline V gene are SGHDT and YYEEEE. The CDR3 is 14 amino acids. The CDR3 region has the DNA TGTGCCAGCAGCTTGGAACCGAGGGTTTATGGCTACACCTTC. As protein: CASSLEPRVYGYTF.

V and J are TRBV7-2 and TRBJ2-7; unclear D gene. The CDR3 runs 12 residues. Germline V gives CDR1 SGHTA, CDR2 FQGNSA. The V end lost 6 bases, the J end lost 4 bases, and 10 bases lay between the germline ends. CDR3 region: CASRPVGYEQYF. As DNA, the CDR3 is TGTGCCAGCAGACCGGTAGGGTACGAGCAGTACTTC. Full variable domain (missing parts from reference TRBV7-2 and TRBJ2-7): GAGVSQSPSNKVTEKGKDVELRCDPISGHTALYWYRQSLGQGLEFLIYFQGNSAPDKSGLPSDRFSAERTGGSVSTLTIQRTQQEDSAVYLCASRPVGYEQYFGPGTRLTVT.

The chain combines TRBV5-4 with TRBJ1-2; 7 bases are a match to TRBD1. The V gene end was trimmed by 3 bases and the J gene end by 7 bases; junction bases not matched to a gene: 9. This CDR3 comprises 14 residues. The V gene's germline CDR1 is SGHNT and CDR2 YYREEE (reference sequence). CDR3 protein: CASSSDRQLGGYTF. The CDR3 DNA reads as TGTGCCAGCAGCTCGGACAGGCAACTAGGTGGCTACACCTTC.

This chain connects TRBV7-6 to TRBJ1-2; a possible D gene is TRBD1 (5 bases). Germline CDR1 is SGHVS and CDR2 is FNYEAQ. V lost 6 bases and J lost 10, with 12 bases in between. This CDR3 contains 11 residues. CDR3 loop: CASSFQGDYTF. The DNA for the CDR3 is TGTGCCAGCAGTTTTCAGGGTGACTACACCTTC.

J is TRBJ2-7 and V is TRBV7-9; 8 bases match TRBD1. V lost 4 bases, J lost 4 bases, and 6 bases stayed unmatched. Germline values: CDR1 SEHNR, CDR2 FQNEAQ (reference sequence). CDR3 length: 14 amino acids. CDR3 residues: CASSSTDREYEQYF. For the CDR3, the DNA is TGTGCCAGCAGCTCAACGGACAGGGAGTACGAGCAGTACTTC.

This chain uses TRBV6-2 or TRBV6-3 with TRBJ2-7; D call uncertain. This CDR3 contains 14 residues. V was cut by 0 bases and J by 4 bases, with 10 bases left in between. Looked up from germline, CDR1 is MNHEY and CDR2 is SVGEGT. CDR3 amino acids: CASSYSGSYYEQYF. The DNA of the CDR3 is TGTGCCAGCAGTTACTCCGGCAGCTATTACGAGCAGTACTTC.

This clone has only one observation. Its ends do not fully match the called genes, so a read error is possible. The rearrangement joins TRBV7-7 to TRBJ2-5, with TRBD1 as a possible D gene (5 bases). This CDR3 has 16 amino acids. The germline V gene has CDR1 SSHAT and CDR2 FNYEAQ (reference sequence). CDR3 bases: TGTGCTAGCAGCCCCCATAAAGGGGAACCCGAAGAGACCCAGTACTTC. It encodes CASSPHKGEPEETQYF. Drawing the rest from reference TRBV7-7 and TRBJ2-5, the complete variable domain is GAGVSQSPRYKVTKRGQDVTLRCDPISSHATLYWYQQALGQGPEFLTYFNYEAQPDKSGLPSDRFSAERPEGSISTLTIQRTEQRDSAMYRCASSPHKGEPEETQYFGPGTRLLVL.

This clone showed up just once. This chain uses TRBV5-5 with TRBJ2-1, with D perhaps matching TRBD2 (5 bases). Trimming took 0 bases from V and 2 from J, leaving 9 bases between them. The CDR3 is 15 residues long. Germline assignment: CDR1 SGHKS and CDR2 YYEKEE (reference sequence). The CDR3 DNA reads TGTGCCAGCAGCTTGGGACTACTGACCTACAATGAGCAGTTCTTC. It yields the protein CASSLGLLTYNEQFF. Variable domain in full (rest from reference TRBV5-5 and TRBJ2-1): DAGVTQSPTHLIKTRGQQVTLRCSPISGHKSVSWYQQVLGQGPQFIFQYYEKEERGRGNFPDRFSARQFPNYSSELNVNALLLGDSALYLCASSLGLLTYNEQFFGPGTRLTVL.

The CDR3 reads CASSIVTVNTEAFF. In DNA form, the CDR3 reads TGCGCCAGCAGCATCGTCACAGTGAACACTGAAGCTTTCTTT. The rearrangement uses TRBV5-1 and TRBJ1-1; no clear D gene. The CDR3 has 14 residues. Germline CDR1 reads SGHRS; CDR2 reads YFSETQ. Deletions cut 4 bases from V and 0 bases from J, with 10 bases between.

The rearrangement uses TRBV5-1 and TRBJ1-1, with TRBD1 matching over 10 bases. The CDR3 is 15 amino acids. V shed 7 bases and J 3 bases; nucleotides not matched to a gene: 9. Germline V gene data show CDR1 as SGHRS and CDR2 as YFSETQ. The CDR3 sequence: CASRNPGTGDTEAFF. CDR3 in DNA: TGCGCCAGCCGAAATCCAGGGACAGGGGACACTGAAGCTTTCTTT.

This chain joins TRBV6-5 and TRBJ1-1; D gene unclear. The germline CDR1 and CDR2 sequences are MNHEY and SVGAGI. This CDR3 comprises 12 residues. Trimming removed 8 bases from V and 5 bases from J, with 12 bases in between. CDR3 amino acids: CASLSVGTEAFF. The DNA for the CDR3 is TGTGCCAGCCTTTCCGTGGGGACTGAAGCTTTCTTT.

The chain joins TRBV4-1 to TRBJ1-2, with D perhaps matching TRBD1 (6 bases). V was shortened by 5 bases and J by 4 bases, with 14 bases between the two germline ends. The germline CDR1 and CDR2 sequences are MGHRA and YSYEKL. This CDR3 is built from 14 residues. CDR3 amino acids: CASSFGNRAYGYTF. CDR3 nucleotide sequence: TGCGCCAGCAGCTTCGGTAACAGGGCCTATGGCTACACCTTC.

V usage is TRBV28 and J usage is TRBJ2-3; 14 positions agree with TRBD2. The V segment lost 4 bases and the J segment 5 bases; nucleotides outside the gene matches: 17. The length of the CDR3 is 20 residues. CDR1 is MDHEN, CDR2 SYDVKM, per germline. CDR3 in DNA: TGTGCCAGCAGTTCCACCCGCGGGACTAGCGGGGGCCTCGGAGGAGATACGCAGTATTTT. Translation gives CASSSTRGTSGGLGGDTQYF.

Written as DNA, the CDR3 is TGTGCCAGCTCACCAGCCGGGACAGGCGGCACTGAAGCTTTCTTT. This sequence encodes CASSPAGTGGTEAFF. This sequence joins TRBV18 and TRBJ1-1; 8 bases align to TRBD1. The length of the CDR3 is 15 residues. The germline CDR1 and CDR2 sequences are KGHSH and LQKENI. V was clipped by 2 bases and J by 4 bases; unmatched bases: 6.

The chain uses TRBV6-1 and TRBJ1-3, with unresolved D. CDR1 and CDR2 from the germline V gene are MNHNS and SASEGT. V was trimmed by 1 base and J by 6 bases, leaving 13 bases between them. The length of the CDR3 is 15 residues. Here the CDR3 DNA reads TGTGCCAGCAGTGAAGTCCAGGAATACTTAAACACCATATATTTT. Translating gives CASSEVQEYLNTIYF.